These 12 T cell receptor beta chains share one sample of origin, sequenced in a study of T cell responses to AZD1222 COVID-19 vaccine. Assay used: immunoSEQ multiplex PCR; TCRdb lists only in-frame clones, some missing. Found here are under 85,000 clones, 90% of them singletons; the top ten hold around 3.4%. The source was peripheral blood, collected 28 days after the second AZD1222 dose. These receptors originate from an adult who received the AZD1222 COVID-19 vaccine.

CDR3 in DNA: TGTGCCAGCTCACCAAGCCGGGGGGGCACAGATACGCAGTATTTT. Translation: CASSPSRGGTDTQYF. The chain joins TRBV18 to TRBJ2-3; 7 positions match TRBD2. J was trimmed by 1 base and V by 2 bases; bases with no gene match: 3. The CDR3 covers 15 residues. The V gene's germline CDR1 is KGHSH and CDR2 LQKENI.

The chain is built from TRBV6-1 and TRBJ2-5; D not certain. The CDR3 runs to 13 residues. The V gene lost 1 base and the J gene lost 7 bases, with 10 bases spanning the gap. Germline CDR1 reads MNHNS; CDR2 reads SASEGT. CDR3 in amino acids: CASSEEAWGTQYF. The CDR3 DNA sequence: TGTGCCAGCAGTGAAGAGGCTTGGGGGACCCAGTACTTC.

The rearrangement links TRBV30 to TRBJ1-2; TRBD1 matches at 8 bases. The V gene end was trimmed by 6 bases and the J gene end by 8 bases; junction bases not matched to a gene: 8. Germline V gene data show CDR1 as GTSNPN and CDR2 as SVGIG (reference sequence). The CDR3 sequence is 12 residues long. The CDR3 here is CACEQGVVGYTF. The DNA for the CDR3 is TGTGCCTGCGAACAGGGGGTGGTAGGCTACACCTTC.

CDR3 nucleotides: TGTGCCAGCAGCTTAAACGGAGCGGGAATCACAGATACGCAGTATTTT. It encodes CASSLNGAGITDTQYF. The chain is built from TRBV7-3 and TRBJ2-3; 7 bases are a match to TRBD2. CDR3 length: 16 amino acids. With V trimmed by 1 base and J by 2 bases, 6 bases remained unmatched. CDR1 is SGHTA, CDR2 FQGTGA, per germline.

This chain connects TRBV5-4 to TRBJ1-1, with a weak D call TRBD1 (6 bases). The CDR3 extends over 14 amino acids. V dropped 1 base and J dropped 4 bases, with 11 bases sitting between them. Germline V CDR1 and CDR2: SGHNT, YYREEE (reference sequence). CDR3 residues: CASSLSLGATEAFF. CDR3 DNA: TGTGCCAGCAGCTTGTCACTGGGGGCCACTGAAGCTTTCTTT.

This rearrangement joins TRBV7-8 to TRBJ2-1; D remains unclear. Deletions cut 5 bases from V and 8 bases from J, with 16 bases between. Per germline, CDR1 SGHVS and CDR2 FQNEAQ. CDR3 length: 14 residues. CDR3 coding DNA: TGTGCCAGCAGCCTAACGGGCCCTTCGGATGAGCAGTTCTTC. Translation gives CASSLTGPSDEQFF.

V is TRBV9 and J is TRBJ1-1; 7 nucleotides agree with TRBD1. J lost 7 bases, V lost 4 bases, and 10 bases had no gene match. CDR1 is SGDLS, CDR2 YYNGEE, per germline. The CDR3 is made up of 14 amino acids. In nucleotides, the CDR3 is TGTGCCAGCAGCCCCGACCCCACAGGGGTTGAAGCTTTCTTT. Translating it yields CASSPDPTGVEAFF.

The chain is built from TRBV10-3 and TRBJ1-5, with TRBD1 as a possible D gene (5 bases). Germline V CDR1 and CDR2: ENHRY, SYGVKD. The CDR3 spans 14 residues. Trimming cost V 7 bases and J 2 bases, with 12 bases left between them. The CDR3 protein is CAIMGGIGNQPQHF. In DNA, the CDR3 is TGTGCCATCATGGGGGGAATTGGCAATCAGCCCCAGCATTTT.

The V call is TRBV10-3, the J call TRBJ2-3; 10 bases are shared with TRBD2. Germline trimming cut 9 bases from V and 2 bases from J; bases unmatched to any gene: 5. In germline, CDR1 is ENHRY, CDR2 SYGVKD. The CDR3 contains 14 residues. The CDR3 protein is CAIRTSGNTDTQYF. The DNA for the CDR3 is TGTGCCATTCGGACTAGCGGAAACACAGATACGCAGTATTTT.

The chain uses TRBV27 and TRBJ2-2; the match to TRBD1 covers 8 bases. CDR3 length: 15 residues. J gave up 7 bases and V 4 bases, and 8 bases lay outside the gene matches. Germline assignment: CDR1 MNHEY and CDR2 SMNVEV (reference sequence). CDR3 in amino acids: CASSSPQGGHGELFF. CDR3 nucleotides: TGTGCCAGCAGTTCGCCACAGGGGGGTCACGGGGAGCTGTTTTTT.

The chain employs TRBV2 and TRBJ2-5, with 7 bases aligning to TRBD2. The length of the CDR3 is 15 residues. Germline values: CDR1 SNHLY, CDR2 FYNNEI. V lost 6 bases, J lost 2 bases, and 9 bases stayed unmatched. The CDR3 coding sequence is TGTGCCAGCAGCCCAGGAGCAGCGGGGCAAGAGACCCAGTACTTC. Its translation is CASSPGAAGQETQYF.

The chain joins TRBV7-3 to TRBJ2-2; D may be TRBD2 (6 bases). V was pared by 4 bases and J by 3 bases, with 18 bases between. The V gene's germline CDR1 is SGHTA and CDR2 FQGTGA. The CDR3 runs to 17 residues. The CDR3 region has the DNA TGTGCCAGCAGCTCCTCACTAGCCACCTGGGACACCGGGGAGCTGTTTTTT. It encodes CASSSSLATWDTGELFF. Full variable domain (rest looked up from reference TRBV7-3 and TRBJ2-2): GAGVSQTPSNKVTEKGKYVELRCDPISGHTALYWYRQSLGQGPEFLIYFQGTGAADDSGLPNDRFFAVRPEGSVSTLKIQRTERGDSAVYLCASSSSLATWDTGELFFGEGSRLTVL.